The 10 T cell receptor beta chains below come from one sample, sequenced in a study of T cell responses to AZD1222 COVID-19 vaccine. The method was immunoSEQ multiplex PCR; TCRdb's version includes in-frame clones alone and lacks a portion of them. The profile shows 120,000 or so clones, over 90% of them singletons. The sample consisted of peripheral blood, taken 28 days after the second AZD1222 dose. These receptors came from an adult who received the AZD1222 COVID-19 vaccine.

The chain joins TRBV6-5 to TRBJ2-1; 7 nucleotides align to TRBD1. J lost 5 bases, V lost 6 bases, and 10 bases had no gene match. This CDR3 region has 15 residues. From germline, CDR1 is MNHEY and CDR2 SVGAGI. The CDR3 DNA follows: TGTGCCAGCAGCGTCGGGACAGCCAAGAACAATGAGCAGTTCTTC. It is translated as CASSVGTAKNNEQFF.

The chain uses TRBV7-9 and TRBJ2-7, with 9 bases lining up with TRBD2. V shed 0 bases and J 2 bases; nucleotides not matched to a gene: 8. CDR3 length equals 17 residues. Germline-derived CDR1 and CDR2 are SEHNR and FQNEAQ (reference sequence). CDR3 DNA sequence: TGTGCCAGCAGCTTAGCATTTAGCGGGGGTCGAGCCTACGAGCAGTACTTC. This encodes CASSLAFSGGRAYEQYF.

This chain connects TRBV18 to TRBJ1-6; possible D gene TRBD1, 5 bases. With 5 bases removed from V and 9 bases from J, the gap between germline ends came to 17 bases. The CDR3 has 15 amino acids. Germline-derived CDR1 and CDR2 are KGHSH and LQKENI. CDR3 sequence: CASSSDQGVGSPLHF. As DNA, the CDR3 is TGTGCCAGCTCATCCGACCAGGGTGTTGGTTCACCCCTCCACTTT.

CDR3 nucleotides: TGTGCCAGCAGTGAGGCGGGCCCCCCAACTAATGAAAAACTGTTTTTT. The encoded protein is CASSEAGPPTNEKLFF. V and J are TRBV6-1 and TRBJ1-4; D is uncertain. The germline gives CDR1 MNHNS, CDR2 SASEGT. V lost 3 bases and J lost 0, with 11 bases in between. The length of the CDR3 is 16 residues.

V and J are TRBV6-6 and TRBJ2-1; the match to TRBD2 covers 7 bases. The germline gives CDR1 MNHNY, CDR2 SVGAGI (reference sequence). The J segment lost 1 base and the V segment lost 5 bases, leaving 11 bases of the junction unmatched. The CDR3 length is 17 residues. CDR3 sequence reads: CASSPLGRGLSYNEQFF. The CDR3 nucleotides read TGTGCCAGCAGTCCCCTAGGGCGGGGGTTGTCCTACAATGAGCAGTTCTTC.

The rearrangement joins TRBV11-1 to TRBJ1-1, with TRBD1 matching 8 bases. There are 15 residues in the CDR3. CDR1 SGHAT and CDR2 FQDESV come from the germline V gene (reference sequence). V dropped 7 bases and J dropped 1; count of bases not matched to a gene: 8. The CDR3 DNA reads TGTGCCAGCACCGACAGGGGAAGGGCGAACACTGAAGCTTTCTTT. It specifies CASTDRGRANTEAFF.

This clone was detected only a few times. This chain joins TRBV3-1 (or the pseudogene TRBV3-2) and TRBJ2-1; 10 positions agree with TRBD2. Germline V CDR1 and CDR2: LGHDT, YNNKEL (reference sequence). The length of the CDR3 is 18 residues. Losses at the gene ends were 4 bases for V and 6 bases for J; bases not matched to a gene: 15. CDR3 bases: TGTGCCAGCAGCCCTTGGACTAGCGGACCCCCCGAGACCAATGAGCAGTTCTTC. Translation: CASSPWTSGPPETNEQFF.

This clone has a single count. The chain combines TRBV13 with TRBJ2-1; possibly TRBD1 for D (5 bases). The CDR3 is 13 residues long. The germline V gene encodes CDR1 PRHDT and CDR2 FYEKMQ (reference sequence). V lost 5 bases and J lost 6, with 11 bases in between. DNA for the CDR3: TGTGCCAGCAGCGGGCGCACAGGCAATGAGCAGTTCTTC. Its protein product is CASSGRTGNEQFF.

The DNA for the CDR3 is TGTGCCAGCACCGTGCCCTCTGGAAACACCATATATTTT. This gives the protein CASTVPSGNTIYF. V usage is TRBV5-4 and J usage is TRBJ1-3; D is uncertain. Germline V lookup: CDR1 SGHNT, CDR2 YYREEE (reference sequence). CDR3 size: 13 residues. Trimming cost V 6 bases and J 0 bases, with 7 bases left between them.

This sequence joins TRBV12-5 and TRBJ1-1; D may be TRBD1 (6 bases). Germline V gene lookup returns CDR1 LGHNT and CDR2 FRNRAP. V was shortened by 0 bases and J by 10 bases, with 12 bases between the two germline ends. The CDR3 sequence is 13 residues long. For the CDR3, the DNA is TGTGCTAGTGGTTTGGTGCCGGGGGCGCGAGCTTTCTTT. Translating gives CASGLVPGARAFF.